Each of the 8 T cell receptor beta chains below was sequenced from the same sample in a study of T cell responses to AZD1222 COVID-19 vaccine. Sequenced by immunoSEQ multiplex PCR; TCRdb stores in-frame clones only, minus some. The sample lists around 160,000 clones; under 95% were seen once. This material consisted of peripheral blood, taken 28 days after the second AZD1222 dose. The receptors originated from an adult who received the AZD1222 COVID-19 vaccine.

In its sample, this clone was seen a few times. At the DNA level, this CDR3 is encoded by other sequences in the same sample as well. The CDR3 is CASSLGGNTEAFF. The CDR3, as DNA: TGTGCCAGCAGCTTGGGGGGGAACACTGAAGCTTTCTTT. This sequence joins TRBV5-6 and TRBJ1-1; D remains ambiguous. Germline V CDR1 and CDR2: SGHDT, YYEEEE. Trimming removed 0 bases at V and 1 base at J, with 4 bases between. The CDR3 is 13 residues long.

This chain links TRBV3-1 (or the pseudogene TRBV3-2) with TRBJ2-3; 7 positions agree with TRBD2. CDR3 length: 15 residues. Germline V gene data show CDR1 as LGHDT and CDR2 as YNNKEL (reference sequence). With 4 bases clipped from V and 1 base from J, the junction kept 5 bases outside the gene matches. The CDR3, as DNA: TGTGCCAGCAGCCTCCGACTAGCAGGCACAGATACGCAGTATTTT. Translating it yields CASSLRLAGTDTQYF.

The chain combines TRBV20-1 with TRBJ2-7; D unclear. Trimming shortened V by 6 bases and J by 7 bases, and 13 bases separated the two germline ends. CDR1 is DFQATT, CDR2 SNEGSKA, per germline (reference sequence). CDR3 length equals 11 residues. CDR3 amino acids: CSADSMGEQYF. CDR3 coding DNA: TGCAGTGCCGACTCCATGGGGGAGCAGTACTTC.

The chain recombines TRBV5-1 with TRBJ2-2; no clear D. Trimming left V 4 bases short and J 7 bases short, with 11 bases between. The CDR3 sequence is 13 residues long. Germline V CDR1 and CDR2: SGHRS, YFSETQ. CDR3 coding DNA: TGCGCCAGCAGCCAGACTTCGGGCGGGGAGCTGTTTTTT. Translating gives CASSQTSGGELFF.

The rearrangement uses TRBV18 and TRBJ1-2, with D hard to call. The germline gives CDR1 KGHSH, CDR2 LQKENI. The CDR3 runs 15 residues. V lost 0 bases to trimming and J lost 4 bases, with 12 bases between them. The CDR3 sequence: CASSPPTTHRYGYTF. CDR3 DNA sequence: TGTGCCAGCTCACCACCGACAACCCATCGCTATGGCTACACCTTC.

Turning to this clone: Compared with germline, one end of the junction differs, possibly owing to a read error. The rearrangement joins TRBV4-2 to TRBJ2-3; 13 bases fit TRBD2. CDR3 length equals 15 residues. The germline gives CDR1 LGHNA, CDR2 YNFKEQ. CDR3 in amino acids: CASSPGLAGWSPPNF. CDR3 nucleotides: TGTGCCAGCAGCCCGGGACTAGCGGGATGGTCCCCCCCGAATTTT.

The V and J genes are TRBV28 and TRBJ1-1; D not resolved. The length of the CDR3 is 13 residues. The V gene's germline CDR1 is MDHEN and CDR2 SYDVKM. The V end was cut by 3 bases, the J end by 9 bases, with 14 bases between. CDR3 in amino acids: CASSLVPYIQAFF. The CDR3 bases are TGTGCCAGCAGTTTGGTTCCGTACATCCAAGCTTTCTTT. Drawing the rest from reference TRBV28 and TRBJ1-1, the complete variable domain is DVKVTQSSRYLVKRTGEKVFLECVQDMDHENMFWYRQDPGLGLRLIYFSYDVKMKEKGDIPEGYSVSREKKERFSLILESASTNQTSMYLCASSLVPYIQAFFGQGTRLTVV.

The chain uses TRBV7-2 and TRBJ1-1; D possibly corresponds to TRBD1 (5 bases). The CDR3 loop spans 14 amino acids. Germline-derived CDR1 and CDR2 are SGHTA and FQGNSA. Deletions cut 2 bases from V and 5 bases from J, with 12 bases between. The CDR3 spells CASSLNGGGTEAFF. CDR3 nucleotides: TGTGCCAGCAGCTTAAACGGGGGGGGTACTGAAGCTTTCTTT.